This TCR beta chain was captured by sequencing in a study of T-cell reconstitution after alpha-beta-depleted transplantation in children. Many counts were recorded for this clonotype. Its target is unknown. With V trimmed by 5 bases and J by 6 bases, 13 bases remained unmatched. CDR3 length: 16 residues. Looked up from germline, CDR1 is SEHNR and CDR2 is FQNEAQ (reference sequence). Broader study findings: High day-60 TCRbeta diversity in some patients came from surviving recipient T cells and thymic progenitors. Reportedly, only several hundred clones from non-depleted graft cells drove alpha-beta T-cell counts at about two months. T-cell numbers and diversity, one year after transplant, stemmed largely from T cells that were newly produced.

Unique molecular identifiers featured in how the TCRbeta library was prepared. TCRdb re-called the PCR reads with MiXCR, one entry per CDR3 protein. This sample yields 55,000 to 90,000 distinct CDR3 sequences, of which roughly 4.9% are seen a single time; approximately 19% belongs to the top ten. Sequencing was performed on PBMCs, mostly from graft donor cells, taken 180 days after TCRalphabeta/CD19-depleted stem cell transplant. The clonotype originates from a boy in the first two years of life who had a stem cell transplant for acute myeloid leukemia, so the T cells may come from the graft donor. V usage is TRBV7-9 and J usage is TRBJ1-2, with 9 bases that match TRBD1. DNA for the CDR3: TGTGCCAGCAGCCCGCGGGGACAGGGACTCGTCCATGGCTACACCTTC. Translated: CASSPRGQGLVHGYTF.